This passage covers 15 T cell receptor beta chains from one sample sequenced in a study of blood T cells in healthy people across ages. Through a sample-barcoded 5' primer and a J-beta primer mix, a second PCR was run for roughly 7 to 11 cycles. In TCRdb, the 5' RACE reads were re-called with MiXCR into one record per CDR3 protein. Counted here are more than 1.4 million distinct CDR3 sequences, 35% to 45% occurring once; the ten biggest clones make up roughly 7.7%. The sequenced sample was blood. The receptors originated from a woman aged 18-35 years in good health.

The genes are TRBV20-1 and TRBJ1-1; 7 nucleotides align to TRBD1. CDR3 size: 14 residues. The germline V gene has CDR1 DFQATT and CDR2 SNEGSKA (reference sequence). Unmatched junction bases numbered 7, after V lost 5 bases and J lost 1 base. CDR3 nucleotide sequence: TGCAGTGCTCATTTCGGACAGGAGAACACTGAAGCTTTCTTT. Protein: CSAHFGQENTEAFF.

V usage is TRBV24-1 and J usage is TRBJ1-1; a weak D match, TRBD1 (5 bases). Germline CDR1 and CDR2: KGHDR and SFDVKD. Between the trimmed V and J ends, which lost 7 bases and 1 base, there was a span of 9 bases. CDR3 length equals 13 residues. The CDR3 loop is CATSWDGNTEAFF. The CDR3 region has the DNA TGTGCCACCAGCTGGGACGGGAACACTGAAGCTTTCTTT.

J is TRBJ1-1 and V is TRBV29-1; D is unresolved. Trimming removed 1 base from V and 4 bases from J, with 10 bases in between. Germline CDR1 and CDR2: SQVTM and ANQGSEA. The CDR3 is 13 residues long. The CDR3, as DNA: TGCAGCGTTGAAGCCTCCAAGGGCACTGAAGCTTTCTTT. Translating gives CSVEASKGTEAFF. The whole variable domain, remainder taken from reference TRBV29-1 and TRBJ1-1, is SAVISQKPSRDICQRGTSLTIQCQVDSQVTMMFWYRQQPGQSLTLIATANQGSEATYESGFVIDKFPISRPNLTFSTLTVSNMSPEDSSIYLCSVEASKGTEAFFGQGTRLTVV.

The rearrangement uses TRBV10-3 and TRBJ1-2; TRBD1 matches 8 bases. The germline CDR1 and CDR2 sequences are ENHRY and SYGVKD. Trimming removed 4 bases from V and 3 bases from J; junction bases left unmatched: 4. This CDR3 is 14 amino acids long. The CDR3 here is CAISAQTGDYGYTF. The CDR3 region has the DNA TGTGCCATCAGTGCGCAGACAGGGGACTATGGCTACACCTTC.

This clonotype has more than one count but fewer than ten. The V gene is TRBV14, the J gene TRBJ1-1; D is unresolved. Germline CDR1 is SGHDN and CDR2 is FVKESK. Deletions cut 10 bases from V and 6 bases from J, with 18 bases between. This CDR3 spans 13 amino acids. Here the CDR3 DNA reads TGTGCCACTCGGTCCTCCGGGCGGTCTGAAGCTTTCTTT. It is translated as CATRSSGRSEAFF. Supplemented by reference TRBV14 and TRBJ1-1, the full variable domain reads EAGVTQFPSHSVIEKGQTVTLRCDPISGHDNLYWYRRVMGKEIKFLLHFVKESKQDESGMPNNRFLAERTGGTYSTLKVQPAELEDSGVYFCATRSSGRSEAFFGQGTRLTVV.

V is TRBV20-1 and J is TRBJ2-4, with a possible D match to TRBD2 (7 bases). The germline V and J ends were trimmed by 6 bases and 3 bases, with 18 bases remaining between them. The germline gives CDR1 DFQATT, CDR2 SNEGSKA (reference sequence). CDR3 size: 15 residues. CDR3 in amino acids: CSARDGGGGKNIQYF. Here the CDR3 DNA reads TGCAGTGCCCGCGACGGGGGAGGGGGCAAAAACATTCAGTACTTC.

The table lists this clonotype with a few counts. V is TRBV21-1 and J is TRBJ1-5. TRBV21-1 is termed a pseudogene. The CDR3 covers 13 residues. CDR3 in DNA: TGTGCCAGCAGCCCCGGGAGGGTCCAGCCCCAGCATTTT. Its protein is CASSPGRVQPQHF.

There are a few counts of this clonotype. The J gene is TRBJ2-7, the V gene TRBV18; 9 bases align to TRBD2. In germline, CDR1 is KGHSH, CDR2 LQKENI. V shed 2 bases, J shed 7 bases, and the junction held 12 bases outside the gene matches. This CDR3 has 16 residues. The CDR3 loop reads CASSPSGLAGAREQYF. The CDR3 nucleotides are TGTGCCAGCTCACCATCAGGGTTAGCGGGAGCGCGGGAGCAGTACTTC.

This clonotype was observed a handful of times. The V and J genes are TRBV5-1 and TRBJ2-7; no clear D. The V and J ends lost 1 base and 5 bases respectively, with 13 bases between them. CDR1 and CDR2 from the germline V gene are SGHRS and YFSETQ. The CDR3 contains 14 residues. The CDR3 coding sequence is TGCGCCAGCAGCTTGTTTGGGGTTGGGGACGAGCAGTACTTC. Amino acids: CASSLFGVGDEQYF.

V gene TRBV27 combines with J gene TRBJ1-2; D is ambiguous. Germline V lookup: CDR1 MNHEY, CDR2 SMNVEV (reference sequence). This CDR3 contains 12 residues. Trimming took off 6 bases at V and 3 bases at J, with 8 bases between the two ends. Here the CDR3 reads CASRKSDYGYTF. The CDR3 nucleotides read TGTGCCAGCAGGAAGTCAGACTATGGCTACACCTTC.

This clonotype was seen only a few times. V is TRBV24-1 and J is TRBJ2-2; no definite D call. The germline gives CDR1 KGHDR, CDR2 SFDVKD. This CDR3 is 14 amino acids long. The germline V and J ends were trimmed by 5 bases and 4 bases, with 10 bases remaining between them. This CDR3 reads CATSGHPGTGELFF. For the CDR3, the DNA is TGTGCCACCAGTGGTCACCCGGGCACCGGGGAGCTGTTTTTT.

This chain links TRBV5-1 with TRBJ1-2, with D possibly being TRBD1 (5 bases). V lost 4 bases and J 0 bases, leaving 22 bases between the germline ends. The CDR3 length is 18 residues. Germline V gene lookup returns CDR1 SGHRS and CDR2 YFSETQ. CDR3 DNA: TGCGCCAGCAGCCCGATAATCGGGACGGCCGAAACTAACTATGGCTACACCTTC. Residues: CASSPIIGTAETNYGYTF.

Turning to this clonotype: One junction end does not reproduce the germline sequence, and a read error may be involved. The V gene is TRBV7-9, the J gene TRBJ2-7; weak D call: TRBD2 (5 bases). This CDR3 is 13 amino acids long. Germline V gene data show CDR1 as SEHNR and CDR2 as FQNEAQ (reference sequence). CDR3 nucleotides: TGTGCCTGCAGAGGACTTTTAGAGCACGAGCAGTACTTC. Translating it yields CACRGLLEHEQYF.

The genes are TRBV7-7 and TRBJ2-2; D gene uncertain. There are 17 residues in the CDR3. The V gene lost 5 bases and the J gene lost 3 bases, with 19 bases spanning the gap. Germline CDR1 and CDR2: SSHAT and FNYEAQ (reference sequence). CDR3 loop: CASSLRPPPGYTGELFF. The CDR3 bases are TGTGCCAGCAGCCTGCGGCCTCCCCCAGGATACACCGGGGAGCTGTTTTTT.

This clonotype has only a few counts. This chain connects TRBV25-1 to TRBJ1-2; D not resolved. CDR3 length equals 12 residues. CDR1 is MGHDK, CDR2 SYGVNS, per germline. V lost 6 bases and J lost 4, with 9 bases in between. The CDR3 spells CASSDDVYGYTF. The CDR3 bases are TGTGCCAGCAGCGATGATGTCTATGGCTACACCTTC.